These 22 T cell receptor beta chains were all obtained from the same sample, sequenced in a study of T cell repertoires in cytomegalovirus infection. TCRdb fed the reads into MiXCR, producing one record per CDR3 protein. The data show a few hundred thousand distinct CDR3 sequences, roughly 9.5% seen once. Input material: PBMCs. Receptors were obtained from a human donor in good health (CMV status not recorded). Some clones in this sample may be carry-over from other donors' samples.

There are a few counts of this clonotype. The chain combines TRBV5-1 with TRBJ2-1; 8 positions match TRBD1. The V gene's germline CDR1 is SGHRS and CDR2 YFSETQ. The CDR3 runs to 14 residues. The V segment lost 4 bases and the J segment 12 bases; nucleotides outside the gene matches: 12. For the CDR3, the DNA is TGCGCCAGCAGCCTTTTAATGACAGGGGATGGGCAGTTCTTC. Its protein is CASSLLMTGDGQFF.

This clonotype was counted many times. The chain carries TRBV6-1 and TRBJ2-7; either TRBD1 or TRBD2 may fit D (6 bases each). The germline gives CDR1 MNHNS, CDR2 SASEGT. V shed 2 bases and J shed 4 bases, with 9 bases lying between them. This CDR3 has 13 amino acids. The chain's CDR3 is CASSERRGYEQYF. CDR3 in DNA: TGTGCCAGCAGTGAAAGGAGGGGGTACGAGCAGTACTTC.

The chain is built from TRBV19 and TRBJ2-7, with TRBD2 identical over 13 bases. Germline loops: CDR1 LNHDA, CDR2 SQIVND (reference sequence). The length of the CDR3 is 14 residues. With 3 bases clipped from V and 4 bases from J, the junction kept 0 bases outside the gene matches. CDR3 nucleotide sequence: TGTGCCAGTAGTATGACTAGCGGGAGGTACGAGCAGTACTTC. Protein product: CASSMTSGRYEQYF.

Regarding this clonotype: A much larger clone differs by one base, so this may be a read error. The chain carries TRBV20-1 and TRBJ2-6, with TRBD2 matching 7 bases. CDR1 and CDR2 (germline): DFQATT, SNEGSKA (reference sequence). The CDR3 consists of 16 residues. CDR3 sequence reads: CSASGGSRPGANVLSF. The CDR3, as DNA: TGCAGTGCTAGTGGCGGGAGCCGTCCTGGGGCCAACGTCCTGTCTTTC.

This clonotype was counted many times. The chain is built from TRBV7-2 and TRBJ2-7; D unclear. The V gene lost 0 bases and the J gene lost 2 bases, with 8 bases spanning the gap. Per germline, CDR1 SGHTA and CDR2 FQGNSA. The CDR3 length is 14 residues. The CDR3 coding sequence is TGTGCCAGCAGCTTAGCGGACGGACCCTACGAGCAGTACTTC. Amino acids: CASSLADGPYEQYF.

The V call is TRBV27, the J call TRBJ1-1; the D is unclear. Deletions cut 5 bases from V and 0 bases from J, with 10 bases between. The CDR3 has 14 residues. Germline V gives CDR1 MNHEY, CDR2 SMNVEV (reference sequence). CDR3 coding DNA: TGTGCCAGCAGTACCGGACTGATGAACACTGAAGCTTTCTTT. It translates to CASSTGLMNTEAFF.

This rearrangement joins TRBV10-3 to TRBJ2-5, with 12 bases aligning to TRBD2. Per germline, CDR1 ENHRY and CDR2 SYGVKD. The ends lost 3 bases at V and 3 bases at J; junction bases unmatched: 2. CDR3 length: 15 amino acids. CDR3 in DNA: TGTGCCATCAGTGACCTAGCGGGAGGGGAAGAGACCCAGTACTTC. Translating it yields CAISDLAGGEETQYF.

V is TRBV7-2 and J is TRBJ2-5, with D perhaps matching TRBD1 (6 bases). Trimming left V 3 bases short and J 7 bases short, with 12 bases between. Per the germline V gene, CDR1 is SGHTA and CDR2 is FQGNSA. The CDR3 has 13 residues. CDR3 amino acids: CASSFQGSGTQYF. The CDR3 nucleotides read TGTGCCAGCAGCTTCCAGGGGTCTGGGACCCAGTACTTC.

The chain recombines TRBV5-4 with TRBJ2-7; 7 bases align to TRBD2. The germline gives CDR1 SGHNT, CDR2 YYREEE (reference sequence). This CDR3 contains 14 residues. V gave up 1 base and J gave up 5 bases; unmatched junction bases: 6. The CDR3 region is CASSLPGGGDEQYF. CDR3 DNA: TGTGCCAGCAGCTTGCCCGGTGGGGGGGACGAGCAGTACTTC.

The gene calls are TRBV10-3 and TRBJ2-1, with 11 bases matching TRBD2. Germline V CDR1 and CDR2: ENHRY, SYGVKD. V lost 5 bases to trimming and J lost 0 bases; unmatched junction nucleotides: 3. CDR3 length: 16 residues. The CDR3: CAISSGTSGSYNEQFF. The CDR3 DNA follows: TGTGCCATCAGTTCCGGGACTAGCGGCTCCTACAATGAGCAGTTCTTC.

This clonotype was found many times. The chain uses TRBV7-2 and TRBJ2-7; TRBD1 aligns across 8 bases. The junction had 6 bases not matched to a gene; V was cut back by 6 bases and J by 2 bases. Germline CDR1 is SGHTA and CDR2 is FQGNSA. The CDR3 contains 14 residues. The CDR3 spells CASSLAGGTYEQYF. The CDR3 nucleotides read TGTGCCAGCAGTCTGGCAGGGGGCACCTACGAGCAGTACTTC.

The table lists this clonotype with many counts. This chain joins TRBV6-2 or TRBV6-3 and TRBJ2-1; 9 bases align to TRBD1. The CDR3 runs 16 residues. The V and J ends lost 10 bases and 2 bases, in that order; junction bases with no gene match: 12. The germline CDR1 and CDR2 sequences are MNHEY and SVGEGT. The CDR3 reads CAISPRGQGPYNEQFF. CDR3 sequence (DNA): TGTGCCATTTCCCCCAGGGGACAGGGTCCCTACAATGAGCAGTTCTTC.

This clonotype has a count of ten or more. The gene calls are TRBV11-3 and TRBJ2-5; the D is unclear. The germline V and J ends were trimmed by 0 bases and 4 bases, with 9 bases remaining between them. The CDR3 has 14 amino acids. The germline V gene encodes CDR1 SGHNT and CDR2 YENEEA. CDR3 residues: CASSLEIWGETQYF. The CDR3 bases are TGTGCCAGCAGCTTAGAAATATGGGGAGAGACCCAGTACTTC.

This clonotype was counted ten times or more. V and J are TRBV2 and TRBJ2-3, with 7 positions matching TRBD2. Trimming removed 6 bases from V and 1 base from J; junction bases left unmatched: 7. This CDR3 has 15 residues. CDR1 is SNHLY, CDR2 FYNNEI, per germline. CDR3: CASRRSGVRTDTQYF. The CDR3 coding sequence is TGTGCCAGCAGAAGGAGCGGGGTCCGCACAGATACGCAGTATTTT.

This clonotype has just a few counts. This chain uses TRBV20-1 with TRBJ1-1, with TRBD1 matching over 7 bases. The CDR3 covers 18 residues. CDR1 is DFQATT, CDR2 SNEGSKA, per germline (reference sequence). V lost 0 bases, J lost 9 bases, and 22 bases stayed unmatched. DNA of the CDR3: TGCAGTGCTAGAGACACACACTTAGAGACAGGGTTTACACTGAAAGCTTTCTTT. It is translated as CSARDTHLETGFTLKAFF.

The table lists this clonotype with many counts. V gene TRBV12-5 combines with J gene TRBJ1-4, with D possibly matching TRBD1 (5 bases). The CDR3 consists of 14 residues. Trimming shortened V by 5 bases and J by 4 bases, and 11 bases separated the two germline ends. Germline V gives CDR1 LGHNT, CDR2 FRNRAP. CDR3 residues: CASGAGGVNEKLFF. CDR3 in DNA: TGTGCTAGTGGTGCCGGAGGGGTTAATGAAAAACTGTTTTTT.

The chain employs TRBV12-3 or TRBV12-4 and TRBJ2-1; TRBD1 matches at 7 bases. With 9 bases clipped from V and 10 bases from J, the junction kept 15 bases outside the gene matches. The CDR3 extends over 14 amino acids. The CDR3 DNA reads TGTGCCAGTAAAAGAATGTTGACAGGGATGGAGCAGTTCTTC. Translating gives CASKRMLTGMEQFF.

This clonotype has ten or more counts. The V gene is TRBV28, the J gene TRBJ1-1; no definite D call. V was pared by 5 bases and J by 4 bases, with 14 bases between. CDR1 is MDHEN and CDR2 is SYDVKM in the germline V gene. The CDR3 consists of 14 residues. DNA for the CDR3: TGTGCCAGCAGTCGTGTAATCCGGTCCACTGAAGCTTTCTTT. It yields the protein CASSRVIRSTEAFF.

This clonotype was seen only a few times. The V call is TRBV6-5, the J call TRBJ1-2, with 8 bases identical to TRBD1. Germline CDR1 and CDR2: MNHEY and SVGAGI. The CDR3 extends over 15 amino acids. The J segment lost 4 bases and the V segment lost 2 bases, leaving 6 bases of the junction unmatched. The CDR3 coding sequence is TGTGCCAGCAGTTACACGGCAGGGGGCCTCTATGGCTACACCTTC. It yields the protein CASSYTAGGLYGYTF.

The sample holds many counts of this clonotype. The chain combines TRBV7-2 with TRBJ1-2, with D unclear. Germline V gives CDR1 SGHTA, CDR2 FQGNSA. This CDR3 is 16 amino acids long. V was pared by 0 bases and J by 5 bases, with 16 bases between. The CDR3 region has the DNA TGTGCCAGCAGCTTAGCGCTCGACCATTATGGGTATGGCTACACCTTC. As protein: CASSLALDHYGYGYTF.

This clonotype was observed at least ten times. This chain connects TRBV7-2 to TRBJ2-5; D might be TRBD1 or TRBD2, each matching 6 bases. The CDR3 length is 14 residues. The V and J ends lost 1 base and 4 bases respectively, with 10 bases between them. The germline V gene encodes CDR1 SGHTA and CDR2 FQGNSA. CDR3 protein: CASSLDGGGETQYF. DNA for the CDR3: TGTGCCAGCAGCTTAGATGGAGGGGGAGAGACCCAGTACTTC.

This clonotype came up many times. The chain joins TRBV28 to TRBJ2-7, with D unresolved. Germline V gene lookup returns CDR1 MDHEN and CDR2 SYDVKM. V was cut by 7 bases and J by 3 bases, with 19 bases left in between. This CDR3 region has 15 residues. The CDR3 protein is CASTPRPNSLYEQYF. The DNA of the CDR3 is TGTGCCAGCACCCCTAGGCCAAACTCGCTCTACGAGCAGTACTTC.